What follows is one T cell receptor beta chain and its context. Authors' processing steps: By means of reference gene primer amplification, nucleated cell counts were estimated. Assay used: immunoSEQ multiplex PCR; TCRdb lists only in-frame clones, some missing. The DNA gave D and trimming, while V, J and clone size come from that table. The repertoire consists of about 350,000 clones, with around 90% occurring once and the leading ten covering less than 5%. This specimen belongs to a study of blood T cell repertoires in COVID-19. About the study: The study drew acute and convalescent COVID-19 samples from the United States, Italy and Spain. PBMCs, B-cell-depleted T cells, or T cells provided the cDNA or gDNA that made up the material.

Per germline, CDR1 KGHSH and CDR2 LQKENI. Losses at the gene ends were 5 bases for V and 3 bases for J; bases not matched to a gene: 4. The CDR3 runs to 14 residues. This chain joins TRBV18 and TRBJ1-5; 7 bases are shared with TRBD1. The receptor was derived from a woman in her sixties with COVID-19, enrolled during active disease. Sequencing was carried out using peripheral blood. Here the CDR3 reads CASSSGQPNQPQHF. CDR3 nucleotide sequence: TGTGCCAGCTCATCGGGACAGCCCAATCAGCCCCAGCATTTT.